Listed below are T cell receptor beta chains from one sample, sequenced in a study of blood T cell repertoires in COVID-19. Generated by immunoSEQ multiplex PCR, the TCRdb table keeps only in-frame clones and is missing some. The repertoire has about 230,000 clones, approximately 90% of them found once; the top ten carry 2% to 3%. The source material was peripheral blood. The receptors here all came from a man aged 25 to 40 with COVID-19, enrolled during active disease. Each CDR3 is given with its conserved first and last residue. Each record gives: D gene, V gene, clone size, J gene, CDR3 DNA, CDR3 protein. A D gene is named only where the DNA matches it firmly. Clone size is stated in some rows and not others, as once, few, many or a class when expanded.

-	TRBV15	-	TRBJ2-3	TGTGCCACCAGCAGAACCAACAGGGATTACGACGGAGATACGCAGTATTTT	CATSRTNRDYDGDTQYF
TRBD1	TRBV27	-	TRBJ1-2	TGTGCCAGCAGTTTATCGGGACAGGGTTTTTTCTATGGCTACACCTTC	CASSLSGQGFFYGYTF
TRBD1	TRBV19	-	TRBJ2-7	TGTGCCAGTTCCCTCGGGACAGGGGCCTACGAGCAGTACTTC	CASSLGTGAYEQYF
-	TRBV4-3	-	TRBJ1-2	TGCGCCAGCAGCCAAGGCCAGGGCGGCTATGGCTACACCTTC	CASSQGQGGYGYTF
-	TRBV5-8	-	TRBJ1-1	TGTGCCAGCAGCTTGACAGCAAACACTGAAGCTTTCTTT	CASSLTANTEAFF
-	TRBV6-1	-	TRBJ1-4	TGTGCCAGCAGTGAAGCGACAGATGATAATGAAAAACTGTTTTTT	CASSEATDDNEKLFF
TRBD2	TRBV29-1	-	TRBJ2-4	TGCAGCGCCGGGACTATCGCCAAAAACATTCAGTACTTC	CSAGTIAKNIQYF
-	TRBV2	-	TRBJ2-7	TGTGCCAGCGGAGAGGAAAAGTCCTACGAGCAGTACTTC	CASGEEKSYEQYF
TRBD1	TRBV28	-	TRBJ2-7	TGTGCCAGCATCCTCGGACAGGGGGCTAACGAGCAGTACTTC	CASILGQGANEQYF
TRBD1	TRBV5-4	once	TRBJ1-2	TGTGCCAGCAGCCCCTGGACAGGTCAAATCGGTAGTGGCTACACCTTC	CASSPWTGQIGSGYTF
-	TRBV10-3	-	TRBJ2-3	TGTGCCATCAGTGAGGGGGGCGACACAGATACGCAGTATTTT	CAISEGGDTDTQYF
TRBD1	TRBV18	-	TRBJ1-6	TGTGCCAGCTCACCCACGGGACAGGGTGATTCACCCCTCCACTTT	CASSPTGQGDSPLHF
TRBD1	TRBV6-2/TRBV6-3	-	TRBJ1-6	TGTGCCAGCAGCCCGGAGGGACAGCCACCCCTCCACTTT	CASSPEGQPPLHF
-	TRBV2	-	TRBJ1-3	TGTGCCAGCAGCCCGGGGTGGCAGCCAGGAAACACCATATATTTT	CASSPGWQPGNTIYF
TRBD1	TRBV30	-	TRBJ1-5	TGTGCCTGGAGTGAGGGACAGGGGAATCAGCCCCAGCATTTT	CAWSEGQGNQPQHF
TRBD1	TRBV15	once	TRBJ2-6	TGTGCCACCAGCAGTGGACAGGGTTCGGGGGCCAACGTCCTGACTTTC	CATSSGQGSGANVLTF
TRBD1	TRBV30	-	TRBJ1-2	TGTGCCTGGATCCCGACAGGGCCGTATGGCTACACCTTC	CAWIPTGPYGYTF
TRBD1	TRBV7-9	-	TRBJ1-1	TGTGCCAGCAGCTTACAGACAGGGCTTGGCACTGAAGCTTTCTTT	CASSLQTGLGTEAFF
TRBD1	TRBV28	-	TRBJ1-2	TGTGCCAGCAGCGGACAGGGTGGGTATGGCTACACCTTC	CASSGQGGYGYTF
TRBD1	TRBV14	-	TRBJ1-2	TGTGCCAGCAGCCCCGGGACAGGGGGCTATGGCTACACCTTC	CASSPGTGGYGYTF
TRBD1	TRBV19	-	TRBJ2-7	TGTGCCAGTAGTACCACTCGAGGGACAGGGGGTCTCTACGAGCAGTACTTC	CASSTTRGTGGLYEQYF
TRBD1	TRBV15	-	TRBJ1-6	TGTGCCACCAGCAGGCAGGGGGCCAGCTCTGCGGGAAGTTCACCCCTCCACTTT	CATSRQGASSAGSSPLHF
TRBD2	TRBV6-1	-	TRBJ2-2	TGTGCCAGCAGTGAATATGGTGGACTAGCGGGAGGGAGCACCGGGGAGCTGTTTTTT	CASSEYGGLAGGSTGELFF
-	TRBV19	-	TRBJ1-2	TGTGCCAGTAGTATTCTGACGGAGGCCCCCCGCTACACCTTC	CASSILTEAPRYTF
-	TRBV19	-	TRBJ2-4	TGTGCCAGTAGGTCCCAGGGGAACATTCAGTACTTC	CASRSQGNIQYF
TRBD2	TRBV24-1	-	TRBJ2-1	TGTGCCACCAGTGAACCTAGCGGGACTACCTACAATGAGCAGTTCTTC	CATSEPSGTTYNEQFF
-	TRBV7-2	-	TRBJ2-3	TGTGCCAGCAGCTTGAGCGTGGCGAACACAGATACGCAGTATTTT	CASSLSVANTDTQYF
-	TRBV7-2	-	TRBJ2-4	TGTGCCAGCAGTTCAGGTGGTTACATTCAGTACTTC	CASSSGGYIQYF
-	TRBV6-4	-	TRBJ2-3	TGTGCCAGCAGTGACTCAGCGGGCCGCACAGATACGCAGTATTTT	CASSDSAGRTDTQYF
-	TRBV6-5	once	TRBJ1-4	TGTGCCAGCAGTTACTCGATGGGGGGGGAAAAACTGTTTTTT	CASSYSMGGEKLFF
TRBD1	TRBV27	-	TRBJ1-1	TGTGCCAGCACGGACAGGGGCACTGAAGCTTTCTTT	CASTDRGTEAFF
TRBD1	TRBV27	few	TRBJ2-7	TGTGCCAGCAGTCCGCTACAGGGGGTTCTATTAGTCCCTACCTACGAGCAGTACTTC	CASSPLQGVLLVPTYEQYF
-	TRBV10-3	-	TRBJ2-2	TGTGCCACCAGAGGGGGGACTACGAACACCGGGGAGCTGTTTTTT	CATRGGTTNTGELFF
TRBD2	TRBV2	once	TRBJ2-7	TGTGCCAGCACTGGAGGCGGGAGGGCCTACGAGCAGTACTTC	CASTGGGRAYEQYF
TRBD2	TRBV5-1	-	TRBJ2-1	TGCGCCAGCAGCTTTGGGACTAGCGGGAGCCCCTCCTACAATGAGCAGTTCTTC	CASSFGTSGSPSYNEQFF
-	TRBV27	-	TRBJ1-1	TGTGCCAGCAGGTTGATTAGGGGCACTGAAGCTTTCTTT	CASRLIRGTEAFF
TRBD1	TRBV5-1	-	TRBJ1-3	TGCGCCAGCAGCTCAGAGGACAGGGGTAGAAACACCATATATTTT	CASSSEDRGRNTIYF
-	TRBV7-2	-	TRBJ1-1	TGTGCCAGCAGCTACCGACAGATGAACACTGAAGCTTTCTTT	CASSYRQMNTEAFF
-	TRBV4-3	once	TRBJ2-2	TGCGCCAGCAGCCAAAAACCCTCTACCACCGGGGAGCTGTTTTTT	CASSQKPSTTGELFF
-	TRBV7-9	-	TRBJ1-1	TGTGCCAGCAGCTTTTATTACGGGACTGAAGCTTTCTTT	CASSFYYGTEAFF
-	TRBV7-2	-	TRBJ2-5	TGTGCCAGCAGCCTCAGGATGTGGGAGACCCAGTACTTC	CASSLRMWETQYF
-	TRBV19	-	TRBJ1-1	TGTGCCAGTAGTGTCACCTATGGAGTGGATGAAGCTTTCTTT	CASSVTYGVDEAFF
-	TRBV5-1	-	TRBJ2-2	TGCGCCAGCAGCTTGTATCCAACTGTGGGGGAGCTGTTTTTT	CASSLYPTVGELFF
-	TRBV19	few	TRBJ2-7	TGTGCCAGTAAAAGGGGAACGGGCTACGAGCAGTACTTC	CASKRGTGYEQYF
TRBD1	TRBV5-1	-	TRBJ1-1	TGCGCCAGCAGACCTGGACAGGACACCCTCTCAAGGGGGAAAGCTTTCTTT	CASRPGQDTLSRGKAFF
TRBD1	TRBV3-1/TRBV3-2	-	TRBJ1-2	TGTGCCAGCAGCCTGGGGACAGGGAGGTACTTC	CASSLGTGRYF
-	TRBV23-1	-	TRBJ1-5	TGCGCCAGCAGTCAATGGTCTCGCGGGGGAATCCGCCTGAATCAGCCCCAGCATTTT	CASSQWSRGGIRLNQPQHF
TRBD2	TRBV3-1/TRBV3-2	-	TRBJ2-7	TGTGCCAGCAGCCAAGATAGACTAGCGGAGACCTACGAGCAGTACTTC	CASSQDRLAETYEQYF